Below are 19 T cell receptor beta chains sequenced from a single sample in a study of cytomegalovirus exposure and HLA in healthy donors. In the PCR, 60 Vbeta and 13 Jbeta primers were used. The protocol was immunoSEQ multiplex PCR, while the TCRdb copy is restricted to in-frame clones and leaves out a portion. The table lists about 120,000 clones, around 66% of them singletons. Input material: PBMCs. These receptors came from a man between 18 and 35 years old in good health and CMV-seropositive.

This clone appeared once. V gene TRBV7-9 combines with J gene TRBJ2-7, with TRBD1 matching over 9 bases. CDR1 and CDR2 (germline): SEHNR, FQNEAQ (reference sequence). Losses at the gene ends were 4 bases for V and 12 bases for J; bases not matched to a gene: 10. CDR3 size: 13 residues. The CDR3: CASSSGQGPGAYF. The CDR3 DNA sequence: TGTGCCAGCAGCTCAGGACAGGGGCCCGGAGCGTACTTC.

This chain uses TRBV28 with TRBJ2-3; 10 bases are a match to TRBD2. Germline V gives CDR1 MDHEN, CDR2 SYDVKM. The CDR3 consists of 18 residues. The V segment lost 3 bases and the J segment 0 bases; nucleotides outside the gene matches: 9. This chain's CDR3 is CASSFLSGGTPSTDTQYF. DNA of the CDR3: TGTGCCAGCAGTTTCCTTAGCGGGGGGACGCCTAGCACAGATACGCAGTATTTT.

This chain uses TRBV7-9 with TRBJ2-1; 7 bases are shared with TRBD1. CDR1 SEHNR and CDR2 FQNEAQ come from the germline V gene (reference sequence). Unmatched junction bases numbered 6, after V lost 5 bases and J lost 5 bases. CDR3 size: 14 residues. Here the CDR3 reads CASSPGQRNNEQFF. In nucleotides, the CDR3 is TGTGCCAGCAGCCCGGGACAGAGAAACAATGAGCAGTTCTTC. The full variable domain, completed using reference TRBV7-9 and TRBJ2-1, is DTGVSQNPRHKITKRGQNVTFRCDPISEHNRLYWYRQTLGQGPEFLTYFQNEAQLEKSRLLSDRFSAERPKGSFSTLEIQRTEQGDSAMYLCASSPGQRNNEQFFGPGTRLTVL.

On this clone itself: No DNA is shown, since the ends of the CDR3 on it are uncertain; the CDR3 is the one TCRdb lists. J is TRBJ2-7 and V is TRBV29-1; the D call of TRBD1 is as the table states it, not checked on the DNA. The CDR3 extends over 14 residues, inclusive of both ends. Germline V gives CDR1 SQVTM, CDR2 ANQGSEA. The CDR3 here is CSVVGGGTGGVRYV.

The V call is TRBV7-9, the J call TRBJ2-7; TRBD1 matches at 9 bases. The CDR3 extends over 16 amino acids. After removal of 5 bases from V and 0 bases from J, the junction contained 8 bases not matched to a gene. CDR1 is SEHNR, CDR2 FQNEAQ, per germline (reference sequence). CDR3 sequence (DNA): TGTGCCAGCAGCCCAGGGACAGGGCCGAGCTCCTACGAGCAGTACTTC. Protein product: CASSPGTGPSSYEQYF.

The CDR3 nucleotides read TGTGCCAGCAGTGATCGTCTTCGACAGGGCCCCACCGGGGAGCTGTTTTTT. Translation gives CASSDRLRQGPTGELFF. The chain is built from TRBV6-4 and TRBJ2-2; 7 bases map to TRBD1. V dropped 3 bases and J dropped 4; count of bases not matched to a gene: 11. Germline V gene sequence: CDR1 MRHNA, CDR2 SNTAGT. This CDR3 region has 17 residues.

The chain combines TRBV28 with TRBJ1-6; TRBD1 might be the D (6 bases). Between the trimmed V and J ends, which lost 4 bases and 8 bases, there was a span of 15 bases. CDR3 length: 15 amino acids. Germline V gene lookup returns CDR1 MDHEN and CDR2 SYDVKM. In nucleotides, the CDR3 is TGTGCCAGCAGTTCACCGGGACAAAGGTATTCACCCCTCCACTTT. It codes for CASSSPGQRYSPLHF.

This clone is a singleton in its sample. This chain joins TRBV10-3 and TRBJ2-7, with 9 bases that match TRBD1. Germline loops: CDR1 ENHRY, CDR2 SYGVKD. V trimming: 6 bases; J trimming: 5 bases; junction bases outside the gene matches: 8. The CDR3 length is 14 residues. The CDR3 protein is CAISAGQGNDEQYF. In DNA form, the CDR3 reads TGTGCCATCAGCGCGGGACAGGGTAATGACGAGCAGTACTTC.

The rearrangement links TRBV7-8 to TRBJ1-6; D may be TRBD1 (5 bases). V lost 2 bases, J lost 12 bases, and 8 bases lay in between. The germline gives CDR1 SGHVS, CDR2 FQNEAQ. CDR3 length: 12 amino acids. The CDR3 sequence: CASSLNRGPLHF. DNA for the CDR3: TGTGCCAGCAGCTTAAATAGGGGACCCCTCCACTTT.

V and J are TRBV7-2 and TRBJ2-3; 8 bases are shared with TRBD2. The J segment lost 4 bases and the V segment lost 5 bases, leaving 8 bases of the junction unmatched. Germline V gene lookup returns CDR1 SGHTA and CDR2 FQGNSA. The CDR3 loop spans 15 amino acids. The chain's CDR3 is CASSLIRTSSDTQYF. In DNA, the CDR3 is TGTGCCAGCAGCCTCATCAGGACTAGCTCAGATACGCAGTATTTT.

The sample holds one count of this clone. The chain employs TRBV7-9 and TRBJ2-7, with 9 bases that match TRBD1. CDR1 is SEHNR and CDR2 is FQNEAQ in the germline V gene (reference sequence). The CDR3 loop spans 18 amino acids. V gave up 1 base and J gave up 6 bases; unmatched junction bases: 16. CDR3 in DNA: TGTGCCAGCAGCTTAGTTCGGGGACAGGGATGGACCGGGGGCGAGCAGTACTTC. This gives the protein CASSLVRGQGWTGGEQYF.

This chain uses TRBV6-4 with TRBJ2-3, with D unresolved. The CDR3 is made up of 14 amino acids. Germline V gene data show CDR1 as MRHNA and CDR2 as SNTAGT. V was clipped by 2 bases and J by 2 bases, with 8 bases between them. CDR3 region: CASSDGQSTDTQYF. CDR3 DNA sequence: TGTGCCAGCAGTGACGGGCAGTCCACAGATACGCAGTATTTT.

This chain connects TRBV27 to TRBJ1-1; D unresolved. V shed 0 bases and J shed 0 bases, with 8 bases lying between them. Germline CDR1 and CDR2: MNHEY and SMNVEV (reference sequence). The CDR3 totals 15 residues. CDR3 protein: CASSLSTPLNTEAFF. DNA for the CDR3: TGTGCCAGCAGTTTATCTACACCATTGAACACTGAAGCTTTCTTT.

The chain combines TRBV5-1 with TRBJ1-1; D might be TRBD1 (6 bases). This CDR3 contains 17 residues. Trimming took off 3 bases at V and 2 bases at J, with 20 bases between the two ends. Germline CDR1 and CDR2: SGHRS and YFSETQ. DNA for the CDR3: TGCGCCAGCAGCTCCGGACAGCTCCCCTCGCTAAACACTGAAGCTTTCTTT. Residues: CASSSGQLPSLNTEAFF.

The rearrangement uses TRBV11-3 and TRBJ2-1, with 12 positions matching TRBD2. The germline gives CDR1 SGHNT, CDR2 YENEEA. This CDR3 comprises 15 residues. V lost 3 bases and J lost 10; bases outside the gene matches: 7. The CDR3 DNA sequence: TGTGCCAGCAGCTTTTCTAGCGGGGGGGGCGCCGAGCAGTTCTTC. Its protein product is CASSFSSGGGAEQFF. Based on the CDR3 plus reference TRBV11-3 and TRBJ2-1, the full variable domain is EAGVVQSPRYKIIEKKQPVAFWCNPISGHNTLYWYLQNLGQGPELLIRYENEEAVDDSQLPKDRFSAERLKGVDSTLKIQPAELGDSAVYLCASSFSSGGGAEQFFGPGTRLTVL.

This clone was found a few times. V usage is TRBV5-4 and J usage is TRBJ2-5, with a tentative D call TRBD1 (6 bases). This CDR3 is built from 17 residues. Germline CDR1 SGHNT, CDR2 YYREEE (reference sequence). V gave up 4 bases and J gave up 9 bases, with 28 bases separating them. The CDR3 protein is CASSPIRGGQQMEPQYF. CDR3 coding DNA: TGTGCCAGCAGCCCTATAAGAGGGGGACAACAAATGGAGCCCCAGTACTTC. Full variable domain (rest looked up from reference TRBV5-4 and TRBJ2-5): ETGVTQSPTHLIKTRGQQVTLRCSSQSGHNTVSWYQQALGQGPQFIFQYYREEENGRGNFPPRFSGLQFPNYSSELNVNALELDDSALYLCASSPIRGGQQMEPQYFGPGTRLLVL.

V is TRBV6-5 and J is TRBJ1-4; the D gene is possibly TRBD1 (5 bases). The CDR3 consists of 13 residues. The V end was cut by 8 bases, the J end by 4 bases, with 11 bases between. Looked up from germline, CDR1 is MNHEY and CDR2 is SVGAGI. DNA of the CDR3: TGTGCCAGCTCGACAGTAGTTAATGAAAAACTGTTTTTT. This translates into CASSTVVNEKLFF.

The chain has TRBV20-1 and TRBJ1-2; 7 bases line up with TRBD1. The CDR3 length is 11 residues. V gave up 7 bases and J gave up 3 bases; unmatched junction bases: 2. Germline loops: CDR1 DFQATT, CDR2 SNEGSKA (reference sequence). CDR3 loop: CSVTGDYGYTF. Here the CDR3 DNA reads TGCAGTGTAACAGGGGACTATGGCTACACCTTC.

The CDR3 spells CASSPKGQGNSPLHF. DNA for the CDR3: TGTGCCAGTAGCCCCAAGGGACAGGGGAATTCACCCCTCCACTTT. This chain links TRBV19 with TRBJ1-6; 10 bases align to TRBD1. CDR1 and CDR2 from the germline V gene are LNHDA and SQIVND (reference sequence). Trimming cost V 6 bases and J 7 bases; bases outside gene matches: 6. This CDR3 has 15 amino acids.